The T cell receptor (beta chain) described here comes from a study of blood T cells in healthy people across ages. General study results and limits: Older age went with lower TCR beta diversity per million T cells, in a roughly linear way. Long-lived donors carried more naive CD4+ cells and greater diversity than aged donors.

Together with a sample-barcoded 5' primer, a J-beta primer mix was included in a second PCR lasting roughly 6 to 12 cycles. TCRdb analysed the 5' RACE reads with MiXCR anew, one entry per CDR3 protein. The profile shows about 1.4 million distinct CDR3 sequences, 59% of them singletons. As for this clonotype: Its antigen is unidentified.

The sample taken for sequencing was blood. The TCR originated in a man between 18 and 29 years old in good health.

The chain's CDR3 is CASSDSGLRGTEAFF. In DNA form, the CDR3 reads TGTGCCAGCAGTGACTCGGGGCTCAGGGGAACTGAAGCTTTCTTT. The chain is built from TRBV6-4 and TRBJ1-1; the D gene is possibly TRBD1 (6 bases). V gave up 0 bases and J gave up 5 bases, with 13 bases separating them. The CDR3 extends over 15 amino acids. CDR1 is MRHNA and CDR2 is SNTAGT in the germline V gene.